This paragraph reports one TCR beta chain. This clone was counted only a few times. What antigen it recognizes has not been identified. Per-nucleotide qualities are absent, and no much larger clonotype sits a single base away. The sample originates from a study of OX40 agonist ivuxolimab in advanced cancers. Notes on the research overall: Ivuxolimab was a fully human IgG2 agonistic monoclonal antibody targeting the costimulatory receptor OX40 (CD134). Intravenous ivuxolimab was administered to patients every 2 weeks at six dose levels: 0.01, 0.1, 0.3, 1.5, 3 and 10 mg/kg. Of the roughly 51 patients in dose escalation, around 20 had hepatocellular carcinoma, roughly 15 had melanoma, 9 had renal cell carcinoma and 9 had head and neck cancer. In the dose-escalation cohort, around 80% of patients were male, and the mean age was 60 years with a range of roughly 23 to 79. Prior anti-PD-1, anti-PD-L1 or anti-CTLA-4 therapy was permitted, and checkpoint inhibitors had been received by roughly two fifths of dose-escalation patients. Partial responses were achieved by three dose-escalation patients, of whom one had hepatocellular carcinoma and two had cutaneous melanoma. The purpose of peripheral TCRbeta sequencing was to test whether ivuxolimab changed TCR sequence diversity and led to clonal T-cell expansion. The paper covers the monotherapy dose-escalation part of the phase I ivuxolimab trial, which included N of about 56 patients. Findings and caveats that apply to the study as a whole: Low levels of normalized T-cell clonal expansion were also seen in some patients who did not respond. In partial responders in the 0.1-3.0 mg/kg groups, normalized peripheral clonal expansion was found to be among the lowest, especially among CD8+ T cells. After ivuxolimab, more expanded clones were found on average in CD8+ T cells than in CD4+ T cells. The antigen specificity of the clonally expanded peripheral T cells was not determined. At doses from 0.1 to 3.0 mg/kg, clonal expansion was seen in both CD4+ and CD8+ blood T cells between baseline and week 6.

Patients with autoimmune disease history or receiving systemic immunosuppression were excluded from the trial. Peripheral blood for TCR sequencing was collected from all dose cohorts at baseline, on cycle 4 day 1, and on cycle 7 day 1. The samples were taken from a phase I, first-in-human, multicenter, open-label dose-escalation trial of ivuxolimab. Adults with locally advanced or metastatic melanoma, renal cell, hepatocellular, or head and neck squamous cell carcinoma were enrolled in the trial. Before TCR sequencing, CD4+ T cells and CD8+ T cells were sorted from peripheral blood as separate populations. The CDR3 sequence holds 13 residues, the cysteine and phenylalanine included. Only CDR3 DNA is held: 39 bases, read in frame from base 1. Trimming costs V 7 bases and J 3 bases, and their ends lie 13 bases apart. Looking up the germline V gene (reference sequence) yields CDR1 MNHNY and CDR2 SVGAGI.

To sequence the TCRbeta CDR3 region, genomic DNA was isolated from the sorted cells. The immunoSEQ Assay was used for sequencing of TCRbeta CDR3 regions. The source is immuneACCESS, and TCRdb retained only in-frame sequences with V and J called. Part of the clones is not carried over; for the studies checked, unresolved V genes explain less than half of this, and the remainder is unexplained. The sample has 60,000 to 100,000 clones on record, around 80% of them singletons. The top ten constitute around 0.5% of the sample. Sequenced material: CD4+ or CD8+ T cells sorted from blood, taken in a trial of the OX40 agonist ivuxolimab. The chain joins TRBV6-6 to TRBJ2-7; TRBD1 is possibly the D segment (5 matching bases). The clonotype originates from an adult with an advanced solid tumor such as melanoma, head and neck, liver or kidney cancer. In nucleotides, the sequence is TGTGCCAGCACCTTTCAGGGCTACTACGAGCAGTACTTC. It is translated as CASTFQGYYEQYF.